These T cell receptor beta chains were read from a single sample in a study of T cell responses to AZD1222 COVID-19 vaccine. The repertoire was sequenced with immunoSEQ multiplex PCR; TCRdb's copy has only in-frame clones and lacks some. The table lists tens of thousands of clones, roughly 74% of them singletons. The sample consisted of peripheral blood, taken 28 days after the second AZD1222 dose. Receptors were obtained from an adult who received the AZD1222 COVID-19 vaccine. The CDR3 runs from the conserved cysteine through the conserved F or W. D genes are given only for firm matches. The size field is filled for only some rows; it gives once, few, many or a size class.

d_call	clone_size	v_call	j_call	cdr3_nt	cdr3_aa
TRBD1	.	TRBV23-1	TRBJ2-7	TGCGCCAGCAGTCAATGCCAGGGGGCTCATGGGCAGTACTTC	CASSQCQGAHGQYF
.	.	TRBV10-1	TRBJ2-1	TGCGCCAGCAATGAAGGGTCCTATCCTCAGTTCTTC	CASNEGSYPQFF
.	.	TRBV24-1	TRBJ1-2	TGTGCCACCAGTGATTCCAGGGTTATCTTTGGCTACACCTTC	CATSDSRVIFGYTF
TRBD1	.	TRBV7-2	TRBJ1-1	TGTGCCAGCAGCTTAGGGACAGGGAATCTGAACACTGAAGCTTTCTTT	CASSLGTGNLNTEAFF
TRBD1	.	TRBV2	TRBJ1-6	TGTGCCAGCAACCAACCCACAGGGGGCCGTGGTAATTCACCCCTCCACTTT	CASNQPTGGRGNSPLHF
TRBD2	.	TRBV7-6	TRBJ2-2	TGTGCCAGCAGCTTAAGGACGGGGGGGCAAACCGGGGAGCTGTTTTTT	CASSLRTGGQTGELFF
TRBD1	.	TRBV19	TRBJ1-3	TGTGCCACCCAGGGGGCGCCTGGAAACACCATATATTTT	CATQGAPGNTIYF
.	once	TRBV30	TRBJ2-5	TGTGCCTGGAGCGCGGACAGTTTGGAGACCCAGTACTTC	CAWSADSLETQYF
TRBD2	.	TRBV5-1	TRBJ2-3	TGCGCCAGCAGCGGCACTAGCGGGAGTCGGGATACGCAGTATTTT	CASSGTSGSRDTQYF
TRBD1	once	TRBV27	TRBJ1-1	TGTGCCAGCAGTGACCGACAGACAGGGTCGGGCACTGAAGCTTTCTTT	CASSDRQTGSGTEAFF